Listed here are 20 T cell receptor beta chains from one sample, sequenced in a study of OX40 agonist ivuxolimab in advanced cancers. Measured with immunoSEQ multiplex PCR; TCRdb has only the in-frame clones, and not every one. The sample lists about 69,000 clones, over 75% occurring once. The sample was CD4+ or CD8+ T cells sorted from blood, taken in a trial of the OX40 agonist ivuxolimab. The receptor set was obtained from an adult with an advanced solid tumor such as melanoma, head and neck, liver or kidney cancer.

The chain is built from TRBV7-2 and TRBJ1-1; 12 bases fit TRBD1. Germline-derived CDR1 and CDR2 are SGHTA and FQGNSA. This CDR3 is built from 17 residues. The J segment lost 7 bases and the V segment lost 4 bases, leaving 13 bases of the junction unmatched. CDR3 loop: CASSSSQGQGALGEAFF. In nucleotides, the CDR3 is TGTGCCAGCAGCTCGTCGCAGGGACAGGGGGCTCTAGGTGAAGCTTTCTTT.

The chain has TRBV28 and TRBJ2-5; TRBD1 matches 12 bases. Germline trimming cut 6 bases from V and 4 bases from J; bases unmatched to any gene: 9. The CDR3 covers 16 residues. CDR1 is MDHEN and CDR2 is SYDVKM in the germline V gene. This chain's CDR3 is CASSLTGTGGLETQYF. The DNA of the CDR3 is TGTGCCAGCAGCTTAACCGGGACAGGGGGCTTAGAGACCCAGTACTTC.

CDR3 loop: CASSSTAGAFF. CDR3 nucleotides: TGTGCCAGCAGCTCAACGGCGGGAGCTTTCTTT. V and J are TRBV7-9 and TRBJ1-1, with no clear D. V dropped 4 bases and J dropped 10 bases, with 10 bases sitting between them. CDR3 length equals 11 residues. The V gene's germline CDR1 is SEHNR and CDR2 FQNEAQ (reference sequence).

The chain carries TRBV6-5 and TRBJ2-5; D is uncertain. The CDR3 covers 14 residues. Germline loops: CDR1 MNHEY, CDR2 SVGAGI. Trimming removed 1 base at V and 0 bases at J, with 6 bases between. For the CDR3, the DNA is TGTGCCAGCAGTTACTTACCAGACCAAGAGACCCAGTACTTC. As protein: CASSYLPDQETQYF.

The chain uses TRBV11-2 and TRBJ2-5; TRBD1 aligns across 9 bases. The J call may be mistaken, given a closer DNA end match to TRBJ2-7. The CDR3 has 16 amino acids. Germline V gene data show CDR1 as SGHAT and CDR2 as FQNNGV. CDR3 DNA sequence: TGTGCCAGCAGCTCCGGATACAGGGGGCGCTTCTACGAGCAGTACTTC. Residues: CASSSGYRGRFYEQYF.

V gene TRBV28 combines with J gene TRBJ1-6, with D possibly matching TRBD1 (5 bases). Trimming took off 6 bases at V and 7 bases at J, with 16 bases between the two ends. Germline V lookup: CDR1 MDHEN, CDR2 SYDVKM. The CDR3 loop spans 15 amino acids. The CDR3 coding sequence is TGTGCCAGCAGCCCCCCACGGGGGGGAAATTCACCCCTCCACTTT. This gives the protein CASSPPRGGNSPLHF.

This rearrangement joins TRBV19 to TRBJ1-2; TRBD1 agrees at 8 bases. J was trimmed by 2 bases and V by 3 bases; bases with no gene match: 8. In germline, CDR1 is LNHDA, CDR2 SQIVND (reference sequence). The CDR3 covers 16 residues. CDR3 nucleotide sequence: TGTGCCAGTAGTATTCGAACAGGGGGTCTGAACTATGGCTACACCTTC. This sequence encodes CASSIRTGGLNYGYTF.

V usage is TRBV5-4 and J usage is TRBJ1-4; TRBD1 matches at 7 bases. The CDR3 covers 15 residues. Germline V gene sequence: CDR1 SGHNT, CDR2 YYREEE (reference sequence). With 0 bases clipped from V and 6 bases from J, the junction kept 5 bases outside the gene matches. The CDR3 DNA follows: TGTGCCAGCAGCTTGGCGAACAGGGGAGATGAAAAACTGTTTTTT. It codes for CASSLANRGDEKLFF.

The chain has TRBV2 and TRBJ2-5, with D perhaps matching TRBD2 (6 bases). With 2 bases removed from V and 5 bases from J, the gap between germline ends came to 12 bases. The CDR3 totals 14 residues. CDR1 is SNHLY and CDR2 is FYNNEI in the germline V gene. The CDR3 DNA follows: TGTGCCAGCAGTGAATATGGGGGGTGGGAGACCCAGTACTTC. This codes for CASSEYGGWETQYF. The full variable domain, in which reference TRBV2 and TRBJ2-5 provide the parts outside the CDR3, is EPEVTQTPSHQVTQMGQEVILRCVPISNHLYFYWYRQILGQKVEFLVSFYNNEISEKSEIFDDQFSVERPDGSNFTLKIRSTKLEDSAMYFCASSEYGGWETQYFGPGTRLLVL.

The chain employs TRBV10-3 and TRBJ2-7; 8 bases match TRBD1. CDR3 length: 14 residues. With 3 bases clipped from V and 2 bases from J, the junction kept 3 bases outside the gene matches. Germline-derived CDR1 and CDR2 are ENHRY and SYGVKD. Here the CDR3 reads CAISEGTGAYEQYF. DNA for the CDR3: TGTGCCATCAGTGAAGGGACAGGAGCCTACGAGCAGTACTTC.

The chain uses TRBV18 and TRBJ1-2; D possibly corresponds to TRBD1 (5 bases). V lost 4 bases and J 4 bases, leaving 16 bases between the germline ends. CDR1 KGHSH and CDR2 LQKENI come from the germline V gene. The CDR3 runs 15 residues. The CDR3 region is CASSHYRDGSYGYTF. CDR3 sequence (DNA): TGTGCCAGCTCACACTACCGGGACGGCTCCTATGGCTACACCTTC.

The V call is TRBV7-9, the J call TRBJ1-2; 12 positions agree with TRBD1. CDR1 is SEHNR, CDR2 FQNEAQ, per germline (reference sequence). V was clipped by 1 base and J by 7 bases; unmatched bases: 7. The CDR3 extends over 16 amino acids. CDR3 amino acids: CASSLVGTGGAGGYTF. The CDR3 DNA follows: TGTGCCAGCAGCTTAGTAGGGACAGGGGGCGCCGGTGGCTACACCTTC.

This clone came up once. V usage is TRBV6-1 and J usage is TRBJ2-4; D is ambiguous. This CDR3 region has 14 residues. V was cut by 5 bases and J by 5 bases, with 13 bases left in between. Looked up from germline, CDR1 is MNHNS and CDR2 is SASEGT. The CDR3 DNA follows: TGTGCCAGCAGTTGGGGAATAGAGGAAAACATTCAGTACTTC. It yields the protein CASSWGIEENIQYF.

This clone was counted a single time. The genes are TRBV6-6 and TRBJ1-5; a possible D gene is TRBD1 (5 bases). Germline-derived CDR1 and CDR2 are MNHNY and SVGAGI (reference sequence). Trimming pared 5 bases from V and 0 bases from J, leaving 14 bases between. This CDR3 contains 16 residues. CDR3 in DNA: TGTGCCAGCAGTCAACCGGGACTTTATAGCAATCAGCCCCAGCATTTT. As protein: CASSQPGLYSNQPQHF.

In this sample, this clone turned up a few times. The rearrangement uses TRBV7-2 and TRBJ2-3, with TRBD2 matching over 11 bases. V trimming: 3 bases; J trimming: 2 bases; junction bases outside the gene matches: 7. CDR1 SGHTA and CDR2 FQGNSA come from the germline V gene. The CDR3 spans 17 residues. The CDR3 reads CASSFPGLAEITDTQYF. The DNA of the CDR3 is TGTGCCAGCAGCTTTCCGGGACTAGCGGAGATCACAGATACGCAGTATTTT.

V is TRBV30 and J is TRBJ1-3, with a weak D call TRBD1 (6 bases). CDR1 and CDR2 from the germline V gene are GTSNPN and SVGIG (reference sequence). V lost 4 bases to trimming and J lost 0 bases, with 25 bases between them. CDR3 length: 19 residues. CDR3 loop: CAWNNRVLGRIVSGNTIYF. CDR3 coding DNA: TGTGCCTGGAATAACAGGGTTCTAGGGCGGATAGTCTCTGGAAACACCATATATTTT.

The table lists this clone with a few counts. The rearrangement joins TRBV21-1 to TRBJ2-5. TRBV21-1 is marked as a pseudogene. CDR3 length: 14 residues. The CDR3 bases are TGTGCCAGCAGCAGGGCAGTGAGGAAAGAGACCCAGTACTTC. Translated: CASSRAVRKETQYF.

The chain carries TRBV2 and TRBJ2-5, with TRBD2 identical over 12 bases. This CDR3 comprises 14 residues. V lost 8 bases and J lost 5; bases outside the gene matches: 6. CDR1 is SNHLY and CDR2 is FYNNEI in the germline V gene. The CDR3 nucleotides are TGTGCCAGCGCTAGCGGGAGGGCTGGGGAGACCCAGTACTTC. Protein: CASASGRAGETQYF.

A few counts support this clone. V gene TRBV7-2 combines with J gene TRBJ1-5; no definite D call. Trimming took 3 bases from V and 3 from J, leaving 3 bases between them. This CDR3 region has 12 residues. Germline lookup yields CDR1 SGHTA and CDR2 FQGNSA. The CDR3 sequence: CASSFVNQPQHF. The CDR3 region has the DNA TGTGCCAGCAGCTTCGTCAATCAGCCCCAGCATTTT.

This sequence joins TRBV7-9 and TRBJ1-1; maybe TRBD1 (5 bases). Germline CDR1 and CDR2: SEHNR and FQNEAQ (reference sequence). This CDR3 spans 13 amino acids. The germline V and J ends were trimmed by 0 bases and 8 bases, with 10 bases remaining between them. The CDR3 DNA reads TGTGCCAGCAGCTTAGCAGGGGAAGGCGAAGCTTTCTTT. Protein: CASSLAGEGEAFF.